This T cell receptor (beta chain) emerged from a study of metastatic and nonmetastatic thyroid tumors. Turning to the study itself: Comparative analysis of repertoires was undertaken across blood and tumor or nodule tissue obtained from malignant and benign thyroid patients.

General observations from the study: As reported, TCR beta diversity in blood and tumor was significantly higher in malignant thyroid tumors than in benign nodules.

This clone showed up many times. Antigen unknown. The CDR3 has 18 residues. Trimming took 3 bases from V and 7 from J, leaving 27 bases between them. The germline V gene has CDR1 MDHEN and CDR2 SYDVKM. Authors' methods: A classifier for distant metastasis in papillary thyroid cancer was constructed using CDR3 differences observed across clinicopathological groups. Using MiXCR, TCRdb re-called clones from the PCR reads. In this record, the V and J calls reflect TCRdb's handling and not the investigators' own analysis. The table has about 69,000 clones, over 12% seen once. Prior to thyroid surgery, none of the patients had received any treatment.

Sequenced: blood. This TCR was recovered from a male donor with papillary thyroid cancer or a benign thyroid nodule (not recorded which). Some clones in this sample may be carry-over from other donors' samples. V gene TRBV28 combines with J gene TRBJ1-2, with D maybe TRBD1 (6 bases). The DNA of the CDR3 is TGTGCCAGCAGTTTGTATCCCCTTGTGCGGACAGTTGGGTTTGGCTACACCTTC. Amino acids: CASSLYPLVRTVGFGYTF.